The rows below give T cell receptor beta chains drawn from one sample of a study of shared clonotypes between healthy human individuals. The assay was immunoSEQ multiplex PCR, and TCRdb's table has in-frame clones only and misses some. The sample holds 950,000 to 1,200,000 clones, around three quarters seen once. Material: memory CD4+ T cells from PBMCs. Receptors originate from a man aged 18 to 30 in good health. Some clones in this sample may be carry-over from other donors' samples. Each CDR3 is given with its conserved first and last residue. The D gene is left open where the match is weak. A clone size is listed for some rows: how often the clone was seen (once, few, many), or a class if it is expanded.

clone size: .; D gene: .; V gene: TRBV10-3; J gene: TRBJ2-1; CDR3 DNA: TGTGCCATCAAACGGGCGCTACTGAATGAGCAGTTCTTC; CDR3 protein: CAIKRALLNEQFF
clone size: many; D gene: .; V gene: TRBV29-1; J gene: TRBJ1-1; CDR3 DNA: TGCAGCGTTGACTTGGGGTTGTGGAGGACTGAAGCTTTCTTT; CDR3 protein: CSVDLGLWRTEAFF
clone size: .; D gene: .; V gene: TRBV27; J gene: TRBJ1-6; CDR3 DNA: TGTGCCAGCAGTCCACTCGGGGTTGGGGGTAATTCACCCCTCCACTTT; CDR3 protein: CASSPLGVGGNSPLHF
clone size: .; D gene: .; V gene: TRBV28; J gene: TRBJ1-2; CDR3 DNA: TGTGCCAGCAATCCTGGGGGGGCACCTTTAGCTAACTATGGCTACACCTTC; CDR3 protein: CASNPGGAPLANYGYTF
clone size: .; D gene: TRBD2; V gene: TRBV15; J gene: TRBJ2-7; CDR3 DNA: TGTGCCACCAGCGGCCTGAGCGGGAGGTCGTACGAGCAGTACTTC; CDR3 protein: CATSGLSGRSYEQYF
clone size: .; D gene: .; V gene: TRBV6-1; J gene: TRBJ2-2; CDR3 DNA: TGTGCCAGCAGTGATCCGTGGGCAGACACCGGGGAGCTGTTTTTT; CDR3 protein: CASSDPWADTGELFF
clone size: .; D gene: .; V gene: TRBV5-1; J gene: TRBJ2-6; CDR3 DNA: TGCGCCAGCCGGGACAACCCCTCTGGGGCCAACGTCCTGACTTTC; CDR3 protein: CASRDNPSGANVLTF
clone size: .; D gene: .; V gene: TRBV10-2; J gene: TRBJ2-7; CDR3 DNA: TGCGCCGCATCGAGGTTAGTTTACTTCTCCTACGAGCAGTACTTC; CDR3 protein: CAASRLVYFSYEQYF
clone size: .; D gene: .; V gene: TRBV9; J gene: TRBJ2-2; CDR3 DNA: TGTGCCAGCAGCGTAGCCCCACGGAACACCGGGGAGCTGTTTTTT; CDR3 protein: CASSVAPRNTGELFF
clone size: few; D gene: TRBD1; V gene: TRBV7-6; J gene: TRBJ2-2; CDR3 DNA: TGTGCCAGCAGCTTAGCGGGACAGGGTCCCGGGGAGCTGTTTTTT; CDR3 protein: CASSLAGQGPGELFF
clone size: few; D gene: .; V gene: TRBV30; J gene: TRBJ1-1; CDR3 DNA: TGTGCCCGTTCTATCCTTTGGGGCACTGAAGCTTTCTTT; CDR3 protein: CARSILWGTEAFF
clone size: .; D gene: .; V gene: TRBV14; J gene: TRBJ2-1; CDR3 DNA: TGTGCCAGCAGCGGTAGTCTGGTCCGAGCCGGTCTCCAGTTCTTC; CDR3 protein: CASSGSLVRAGLQFF
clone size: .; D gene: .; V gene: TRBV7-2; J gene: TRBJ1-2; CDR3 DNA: TGTGCCAGCAGCTCTACTATTACACAGGTGGCAACTAAGGACTATGGCTACACCTTC; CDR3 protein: CASSSTITQVATKDYGYTF
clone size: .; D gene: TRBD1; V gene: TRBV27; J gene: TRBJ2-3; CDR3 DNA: TGTGCCAGCAGTTTAGGACAGGGCCGCACAGATACGCAGTATTTT; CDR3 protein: CASSLGQGRTDTQYF
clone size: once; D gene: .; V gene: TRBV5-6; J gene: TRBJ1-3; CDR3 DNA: TGTGCCAGCAGCTTGTCGGCGCAGGACACCATATATTTT; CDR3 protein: CASSLSAQDTIYF
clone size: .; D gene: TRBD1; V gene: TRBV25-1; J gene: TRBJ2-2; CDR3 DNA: TGTGCCAGCAGTGAACCGGGACAGGGGGCCCGCGGGGAGCTGTTTTTT; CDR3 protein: CASSEPGQGARGELFF
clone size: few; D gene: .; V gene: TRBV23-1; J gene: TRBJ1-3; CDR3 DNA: TGCGCCAGCAGTCGAGTCCGGAGCTCTGGAAACACCATATATTTT; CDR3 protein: CASSRVRSSGNTIYF
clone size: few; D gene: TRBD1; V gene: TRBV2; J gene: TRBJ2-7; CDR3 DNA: TGTGCCAGCAGTGTCGGAGGACAGGGGGCGAAGGGAGAGCAGTACTTC; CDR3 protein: CASSVGGQGAKGEQYF
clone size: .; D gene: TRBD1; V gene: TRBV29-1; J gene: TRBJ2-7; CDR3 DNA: TGCAGCGTGGGACAGGGTTTACTTTACGAGCAGTACTTC; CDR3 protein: CSVGQGLLYEQYF
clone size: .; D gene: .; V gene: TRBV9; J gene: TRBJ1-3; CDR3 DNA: TGTGCCAGCAGCGTAGAGACGGCCTCTGGAAACACCATATATTTT; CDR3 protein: CASSVETASGNTIYF
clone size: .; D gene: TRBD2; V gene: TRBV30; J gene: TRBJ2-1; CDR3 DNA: TGTGCCTGGGGGATTAGGACTAGCGGGAGGCATAGTGAGCAGTTCTTC; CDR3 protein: CAWGIRTSGRHSEQFF
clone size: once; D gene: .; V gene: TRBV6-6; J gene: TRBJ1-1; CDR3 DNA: TGTGCCAGCAGTTACCGGGGGCAGTACACTGAAGCTTTCTTT; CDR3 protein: CASSYRGQYTEAFF
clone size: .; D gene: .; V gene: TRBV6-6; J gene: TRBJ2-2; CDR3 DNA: TGTGCCAGCAGTTACTACCAGGGGGAGGACACCGGGGAGCTGTTTTTT; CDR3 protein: CASSYYQGEDTGELFF
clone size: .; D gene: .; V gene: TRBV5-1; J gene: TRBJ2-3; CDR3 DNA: TGCGCCAGCAGCCTCGGAGGATCCACAGATACGCAGTATTTT; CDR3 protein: CASSLGGSTDTQYF
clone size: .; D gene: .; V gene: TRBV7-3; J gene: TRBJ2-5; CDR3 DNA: TGTGCCAGCAGCAGATACGTGGAGGAGACCCAGTACTTC; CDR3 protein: CASSRYVEETQYF
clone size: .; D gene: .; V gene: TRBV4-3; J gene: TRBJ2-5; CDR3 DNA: TGCGCCAGCAGCCAAGTGGCCGGGCCCCTAGGGGAGACCCAGTACTTC; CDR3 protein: CASSQVAGPLGETQYF
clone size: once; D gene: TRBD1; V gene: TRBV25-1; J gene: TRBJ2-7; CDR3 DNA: TGTGCCAGCAGCCCGCCAGGGGGTAGATCCTACGAGCAGTACTTC; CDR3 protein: CASSPPGGRSYEQYF
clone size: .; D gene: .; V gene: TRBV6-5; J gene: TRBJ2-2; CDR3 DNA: TGTGCCAGCAGTGCTAGGGTAGGAGAGCTGTTTTTT; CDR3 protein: CASSARVGELFF
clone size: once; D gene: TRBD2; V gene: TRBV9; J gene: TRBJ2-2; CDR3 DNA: TGTGCCAGCAGACCCGGCGCTAGCGGGCCCGGGGAGCTGTTTTTT; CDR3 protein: CASRPGASGPGELFF
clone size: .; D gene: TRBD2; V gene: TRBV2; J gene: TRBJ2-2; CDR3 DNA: TGTGCCAGCAGGGGGCTAGCGGGTGGGGCCGGGGAGCTGTTTTTT; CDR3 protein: CASRGLAGGAGELFF
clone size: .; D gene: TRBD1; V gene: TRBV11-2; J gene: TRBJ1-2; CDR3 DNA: TGTGCCAGCAGCCGACCGGGACAGCGAAACTATGGCTACACCTTC; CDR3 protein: CASSRPGQRNYGYTF
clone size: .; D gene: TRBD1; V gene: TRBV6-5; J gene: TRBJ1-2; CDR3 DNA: TGTGCCAGCAGAACGGGAGGGGGACAGGCCTATGGCTACACCTTC; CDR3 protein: CASRTGGGQAYGYTF
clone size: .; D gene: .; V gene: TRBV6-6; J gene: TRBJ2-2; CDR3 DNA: TGTGCCGGGTCCTTTGGAGCGAACACCGGGGAGCTGTTTTTT; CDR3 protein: CAGSFGANTGELFF
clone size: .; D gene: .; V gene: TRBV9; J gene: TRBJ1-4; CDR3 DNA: TGTGCCAGCAGCGGAGAGCATTGGGAGGGTTTCGAAAAACTGTTTTTT; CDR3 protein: CASSGEHWEGFEKLFF
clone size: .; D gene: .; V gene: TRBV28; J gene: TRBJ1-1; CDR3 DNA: TGTGCCAGCAGTCGGATCAAAGCTTTCTTT; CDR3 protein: CASSRIKAFF
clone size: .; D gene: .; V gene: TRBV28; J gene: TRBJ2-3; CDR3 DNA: TGTGCCAGCAGCCCTCCAGGGGACACAGATACGCAGTATTTT; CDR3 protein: CASSPPGDTDTQYF
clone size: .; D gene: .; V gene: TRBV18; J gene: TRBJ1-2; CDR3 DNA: TGTGCCAGCTCACCAGCTTCCAACTATGGCTACACCTTC; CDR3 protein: CASSPASNYGYTF
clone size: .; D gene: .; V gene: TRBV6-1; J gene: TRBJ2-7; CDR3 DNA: TGTGCCAGCAACTACGGGAGCTCCTACGAGCAGTACTTC; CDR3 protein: CASNYGSSYEQYF
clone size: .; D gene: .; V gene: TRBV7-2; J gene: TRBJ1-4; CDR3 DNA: TGTGCCAGCAGCTCCTCCGGTTCTCGGAAACTGTTTTTT; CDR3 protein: CASSSSGSRKLFF
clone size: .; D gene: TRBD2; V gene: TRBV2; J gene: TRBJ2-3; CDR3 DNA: TGTGCCAGCAGTCCTAGCGGGAGTCCGGATACGCAGTATTTT; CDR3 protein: CASSPSGSPDTQYF
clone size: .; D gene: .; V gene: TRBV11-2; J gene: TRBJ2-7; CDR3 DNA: TGTGCCAGCAGCCTACAGGGTAACGAGCAGTACTTC; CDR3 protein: CASSLQGNEQYF
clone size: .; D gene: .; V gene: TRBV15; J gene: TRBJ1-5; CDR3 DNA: TGTGCCACCAGCAGAGGAGGAGGCGGGGGAGGGGCAAATCAGCCCCAGCATTTT; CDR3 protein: CATSRGGGGGGANQPQHF
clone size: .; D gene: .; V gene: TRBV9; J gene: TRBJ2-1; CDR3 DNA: TGTGCCAGCAGCGCGACGCAAGAGCAGTTCTTC; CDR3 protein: CASSATQEQFF
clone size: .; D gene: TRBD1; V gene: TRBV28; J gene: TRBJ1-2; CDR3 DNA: TGTGCCAGCAGTCTCTCACCGGGACAGGGGGATGGCTACACCTTC; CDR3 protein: CASSLSPGQGDGYTF
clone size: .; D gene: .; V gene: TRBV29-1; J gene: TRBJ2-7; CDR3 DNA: TGCAGCGTTCTGGACAGAAATGCCTACGAGCAGTACTTC; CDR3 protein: CSVLDRNAYEQYF
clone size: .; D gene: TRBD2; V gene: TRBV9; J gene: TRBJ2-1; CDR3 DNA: TGTGCCAGCAGCGTAGTGTCGGGGACTAACAATGAGCAGTTCTTC; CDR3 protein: CASSVVSGTNNEQFF
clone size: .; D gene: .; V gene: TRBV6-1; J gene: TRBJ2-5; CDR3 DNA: TGTGCCAGCAGTGAAATGGGGGGTTCGGCTAATTTGTACTTC; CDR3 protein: CASSEMGGSANLYF
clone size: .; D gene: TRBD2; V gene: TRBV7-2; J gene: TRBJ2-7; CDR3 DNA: TGTGCCAGCAGCTACGGGGGGAACTCCTACGAGCAGTACTTC; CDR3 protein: CASSYGGNSYEQYF